This T cell receptor beta chain was observed in a study of PD-1 blockade in classical Hodgkin lymphoma. Study-wide findings and caveats: Significant TCR diversity gains by C4D1 occurred in CD4+ but not CD8+ cells. Whatever underlies the repertoire differences (possibly disease activity or prior therapy) remains undefined.

The patients all showed relapse after autologous stem cell transplantation, while their brentuximab vedotin exposure varied. The patients, who had relapsed/refractory classical Hodgkin lymphoma, achieved best responses of complete response, partial response or progressive disease. Profiling relied on immunoSEQ multiplex PCR, and the TCRdb table lists in-frame clones only, not all of them. The sample yields 120,000 to 150,000 clones, around four fifths seen once. With respect to this clone: Its antigen remains unidentified.

The starting material was peripheral blood mononuclear cells (PBMCs), obtained before the second cycle of nivolumab. The TCR comes from a human donor with classical Hodgkin lymphoma.

The chain's CDR3 is CASRVDPSNYGYTF. In DNA, the CDR3 is TGTGCCAGCAGAGTAGACCCATCGAACTATGGCTACACCTTC. The genes are TRBV2 and TRBJ1-2, with unresolved D. V lost 6 bases and J lost 2, with 13 bases in between. The CDR3 is 14 residues long. The germline gives CDR1 SNHLY, CDR2 FYNNEI.